Included here is one T cell receptor beta chain sequence, with context. What this receptor recognizes is not known. There are no base qualities to consult, and no much larger clone falls within one base. The immunoSEQ assay was used to sequence the CDR3 region of the TCR beta chain. On the study's bioinformatics: For each specimen, T-cell fraction, clonal dominance and maximum TCR clone frequency were calculated. TCRdb carries this immuneACCESS record with in-frame sequences only. Its versions omit some clonotypes, under half of them owing to an unresolved V gene in the studies checked, with the rest unexplained. D and trimming come from the DNA, and the V and J calls and clone size come from that table. The sample data list about 9,000 clones, and 58% of these were observed just once. Of the sample, 25% to 40% is held by the ten largest clones. V is reduced by 1 base and J by 2 bases, leaving a spacing of 10 bases between them. In the germline V gene, CDR1 corresponds to SGHRS and CDR2 to YFSETQ. From cysteine to phenylalanine, the CDR3 is 15 amino acids long. CDR3 DNA only is kept here, 45 bases in frame from base 1.

This record comes from a study of T cell repertoires in urothelial bladder cancer (dated by TCRdb to the late 2010s). Concerning the study at large: Of the approximately 12 resected lesions, three were clinical stage cT0, three were cTa, three were cT1 and three were cT2 or greater. TCR repertoire clonality in bladder tumors was compared with TCR repertoire clonality in benign bladder inflammation. About a dozen patients with bladder lesions undergoing transurethral resection were identified prospectively. Roughly 13 resected bladder lesions, made up of urothelial carcinoma (UC+) and benign (UC-) specimens, were studied. The research as a whole found: In carcinoma specimens, up to roughly 15% of infiltrating lymphocytes were accounted for by a single T-cell clone, compared with roughly 2% in benign specimens. Urothelial carcinoma specimens had fewer T cells than benign specimens, with medians of approximately 5,000 and 26,000. Median tumor infiltrating lymphocyte percentage was approximately 1.9% in carcinoma specimens and approximately 13% in benign specimens.

Specimens of bladder lesions were obtained during transurethral resection and kept at -80C. From bladder specimens obtained at transurethral resection, DNA was extracted. Source material: tumor-infiltrating cells from bladder cancer. The sequence was collected from a human donor with urothelial carcinoma. Here the chain combines TRBV5-1 and TRBJ2-1, with TRBD2 as a weak D call on 6 bases. The nucleotide sequence is given as TGCGCCAGCAGCTTGCTCGGGGGAGCCTACAATGAGCAGTTCTTC. This codes for CASSLLGGAYNEQFF.